These 15 T cell receptor beta chains came from one sample sequenced in a study of OX40 agonist ivuxolimab in advanced cancers. Library construction relied on the immunoSEQ multiplex PCR assay. This is the immuneACCESS table as TCRdb keeps it, with only in-frame sequences that have V and J called. A part of the clones is gone; compared with another copy, unresolved V genes explain less than half, and the rest is unexplained. A total of about 82,000 clones appear in this sample, 85% to 90% of them only once. Of the sample, approximately 6.5% falls within the top ten clones. This material consisted of CD4+ or CD8+ T cells sorted from blood, taken in a trial of the OX40 agonist ivuxolimab. The receptors stem from an adult with an advanced solid tumor such as melanoma, head and neck, liver or kidney cancer.

This clone came up once. The rearrangement uses TRBV5-1 and TRBJ1-2; TRBD1 matches at 9 bases. The trim removed 1 base at V and 8 bases at J, leaving 3 bases unmatched. Per the germline V gene, CDR1 is SGHRS and CDR2 is YFSETQ. The CDR3 contains 13 residues. DNA for the CDR3: TGCGCCAGCAGCTTGTACAGGGGGCAAGGCTACACCTTC. Protein sequence: CASSLYRGQGYTF.

The chain carries TRBV5-1 and TRBJ2-7; 10 positions match TRBD1. V lost 4 bases, J lost 1 base, and 8 bases stayed unmatched. The CDR3 is made up of 16 amino acids. The germline V gene has CDR1 SGHRS and CDR2 YFSETQ. CDR3 loop: CASSPGQGRRSYEQYF. The CDR3 nucleotides are TGCGCCAGCAGCCCGGGACAGGGGAGGAGATCCTACGAGCAGTACTTC.

The chain recombines TRBV19 with TRBJ1-1, with D possibly matching TRBD1 (5 bases). CDR3 length: 14 residues. Germline V CDR1 and CDR2: LNHDA, SQIVND (reference sequence). The ends were cut back, 6 bases at V and 0 bases at J, with 11 bases in the middle. The CDR3: CASRAGPLNTEAFF. The CDR3 DNA is TGTGCCAGTAGGGCAGGGCCTCTGAACACTGAAGCTTTCTTT.

The chain has TRBV5-6 and TRBJ2-7; TRBD1 matches 8 bases. V was clipped by 6 bases and J by 1 base; unmatched bases: 3. In germline, CDR1 is SGHDT, CDR2 YYEEEE. The CDR3 sequence is 13 residues long. CDR3 protein: CASIRQGSYEQYF. As DNA, the CDR3 is TGTGCCAGCATCCGACAGGGGTCCTACGAGCAGTACTTC.

The count of this clone is one. The chain employs TRBV18 and TRBJ1-5; D call uncertain. The CDR3 is made up of 15 amino acids. Looked up from germline, CDR1 is KGHSH and CDR2 is LQKENI. V dropped 2 bases and J dropped 4 bases, with 12 bases sitting between them. This chain's CDR3 is CASSPSESRNQPQHF. Written as DNA, the CDR3 is TGTGCCAGCTCACCATCCGAGAGTCGGAATCAGCCCCAGCATTTT.

This chain uses TRBV30 with TRBJ1-6; TRBD1 matches 7 bases. V lost 4 bases to trimming and J lost 5 bases; unmatched junction nucleotides: 5. The CDR3 spans 14 residues. Germline loops: CDR1 GTSNPN, CDR2 SVGIG (reference sequence). This CDR3 reads CAWTRDSNNSPLHF. Here the CDR3 DNA reads TGTGCCTGGACCCGGGACAGCAATAATTCACCCCTCCACTTT.

V is TRBV27 and J is TRBJ1-2; no clear D gene. CDR3 length equals 14 residues. Germline values: CDR1 MNHEY, CDR2 SMNVEV (reference sequence). Trimming took 0 bases from V and 4 from J, leaving 9 bases between them. The CDR3 DNA is TGTGCCAGCAGTTTATCTCCGAGAGTCTATGGCTACACCTTC. Its protein product is CASSLSPRVYGYTF.

This chain joins TRBV7-9 and TRBJ1-2; 8 nucleotides match TRBD1. J gave up 8 bases and V 5 bases, and 4 bases lay outside the gene matches. Germline V gene data show CDR1 as SEHNR and CDR2 as FQNEAQ (reference sequence). CDR3 length: 12 amino acids. CDR3 region: CASSADRDGYTF. CDR3 in DNA: TGTGCCAGCAGCGCGGACAGGGACGGCTACACCTTC.

The genes are TRBV7-9 and TRBJ2-1; TRBD1 is a possible D gene (5 bases). This CDR3 spans 16 amino acids. The germline gives CDR1 SEHNR, CDR2 FQNEAQ (reference sequence). The germline V and J ends were trimmed by 1 base and 8 bases, with 18 bases remaining between them. The CDR3: CASSLVWPGRRDEQFF. The CDR3 DNA sequence: TGTGCCAGCAGCTTAGTTTGGCCAGGGCGAAGGGATGAGCAGTTCTTC. The full variable domain, rest sourced from reference TRBV7-9 and TRBJ2-1, is DTGVSQNPRHKITKRGQNVTFRCDPISEHNRLYWYRQTLGQGPEFLTYFQNEAQLEKSRLLSDRFSAERPKGSFSTLEIQRTEQGDSAMYLCASSLVWPGRRDEQFFGPGTRLTVL.

V usage is TRBV5-1 and J usage is TRBJ1-2, with a possible D match to TRBD1 (6 bases). Germline assignment: CDR1 SGHRS and CDR2 YFSETQ. V was clipped by 2 bases and J by 2 bases, with 10 bases between them. CDR3 length: 14 residues. The DNA for the CDR3 is TGCGCCAGCAGCTTCGCGCAGGGGAACTATGGCTACACCTTC. Its translation: CASSFAQGNYGYTF.

The chain recombines TRBV11-2 with TRBJ2-2; 7 bases align to TRBD1. V shed 5 bases and J 6 bases; nucleotides not matched to a gene: 3. The CDR3 is 13 amino acids. Germline values: CDR1 SGHAT, CDR2 FQNNGV. CDR3 protein: CASSQDRSGELFF. The CDR3 DNA is TGTGCCAGCAGCCAGGACAGGTCCGGGGAGCTGTTTTTT.

This sequence joins TRBV5-1 and TRBJ1-6, with D possibly being TRBD1 (5 bases). The CDR3 extends over 15 amino acids. Per germline, CDR1 SGHRS and CDR2 YFSETQ. V was clipped by 0 bases and J by 14 bases, with 18 bases between them. For the CDR3, the DNA is TGCGCCAGCAGCTTGGCCAGCGGGGGTGAACGGACCCTCCACTTT. Its protein is CASSLASGGERTLHF. Using reference TRBV5-1 and TRBJ1-6 for the parts outside the CDR3, the full variable domain is KAGVTQTPRYLIKTRGQQVTLSCSPISGHRSVSWYQQTPGQGLQFLFEYFSETQRNKGNFPGRFSGRQFSNSRSEMNVSTLELGDSALYLCASSLASGGERTLHFGNGTRLTVT.

The chain is built from TRBV11-2 and TRBJ2-1; 9 nucleotides agree with TRBD2. This CDR3 is 15 amino acids long. V shed 1 base and J 3 bases; nucleotides not matched to a gene: 1. The V gene's germline CDR1 is SGHAT and CDR2 FQNNGV. The chain's CDR3 is CASSLGLADYNEQFF. The CDR3 nucleotides read TGTGCCAGCAGCTTAGGACTAGCGGACTACAATGAGCAGTTCTTC.

This clone was seen only once. The genes are TRBV12-2 and TRBJ2-1; TRBD1 is the table's D call and was not checked against the DNA. TRBV12-2 represents a pseudogene. The CDR3 is 15 residues long. CDR3: CASRFLTGGYNEQFF. The CDR3 DNA sequence: TGTGCAAGTCGCTTCCTGACAGGGGGGTACAATGAGCAGTTCTTC.

This sequence joins TRBV6-5 and TRBJ1-1; tentative D call: TRBD1 (5 bases). This CDR3 is 16 amino acids long. Germline lookup yields CDR1 MNHEY and CDR2 SVGAGI. Trimming shortened V by 0 bases and J by 1 base, and 12 bases separated the two germline ends. CDR3: CASSYSVTTGNTEAFF. CDR3 DNA sequence: TGTGCCAGCAGTTACTCAGTTACAACAGGGAACACTGAAGCTTTCTTT.